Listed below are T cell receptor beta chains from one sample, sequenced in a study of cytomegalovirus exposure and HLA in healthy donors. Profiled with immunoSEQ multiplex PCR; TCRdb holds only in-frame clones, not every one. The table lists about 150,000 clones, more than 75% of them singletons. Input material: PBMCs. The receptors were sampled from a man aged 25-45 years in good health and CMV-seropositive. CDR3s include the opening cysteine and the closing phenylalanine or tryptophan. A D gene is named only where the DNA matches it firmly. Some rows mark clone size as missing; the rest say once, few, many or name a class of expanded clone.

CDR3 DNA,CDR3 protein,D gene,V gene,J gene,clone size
TGCGCCAGCAGCGGGGGGACAGGGGGTGACAATGAGCAGTTCTTC,CASSGGTGGDNEQFF,TRBD1,TRBV5-1,TRBJ2-1,NA
TGTGCCAGCAGCCCCCAGGGTCACCTCAATCAGCCCCAGCATTTT,CASSPQGHLNQPQHF,NA,TRBV5-8,TRBJ1-5,NA
TGTGCCAGTAGTATAGGGACAGGGGAGTCAGATACGCAGTATTTT,CASSIGTGESDTQYF,TRBD1,TRBV19,TRBJ2-3,NA
TGTGCCAGCCGCGCCCAGGGCGTAGAAAAACTGTTTTTT,CASRAQGVEKLFF,NA,TRBV28,TRBJ1-4,NA
TGTGCCAGCAGTTTCCCTTCGGGACAGGTCGCTGAAGCTTTCTTT,CASSFPSGQVAEAFF,TRBD1,TRBV6-6,TRBJ1-1,NA
TGTGCCAGCAGCTCTAGCGGGAACACAGATACGCAGTATTTT,CASSSSGNTDTQYF,TRBD2,TRBV7-3,TRBJ2-3,NA
TGTGCCAGCAGTGAGCGGGAGGGAAGCACAGATACGCAGTATTTT,CASSEREGSTDTQYF,TRBD2,TRBV25-1,TRBJ2-3,NA
TGCGCCAGCAGCGCCGCCGGGACAGGGACATCTGGGGCCAACGTCCTGACTTTC,CASSAAGTGTSGANVLTF,TRBD1,TRBV5-1,TRBJ2-6,NA
TGTGCCACCAGCAGAACTAGCGGGAGTGGGGCCGAGCAGTACTTC,CATSRTSGSGAEQYF,TRBD2,TRBV15,TRBJ2-7,NA
TGTGCCAGCAGCTTGGGCCACTCGTACAATCAGCCCCAGCATTTT,CASSLGHSYNQPQHF,NA,TRBV5-6,TRBJ1-5,once
TGTGCCAGCAGCTTCTGGGAGTACACAGATACGCAGTATTTT,CASSFWEYTDTQYF,NA,TRBV5-5,TRBJ2-3,once
TGTGCCATCAGAAACTCCCCAGGTTGGGACACTGAAGCTTTCTTT,CAIRNSPGWDTEAFF,NA,TRBV10-3,TRBJ1-1,few
TGTGCAAGTCGCGATTACAGTAATTTGGCGGATACGCAGTATTTT,CASRDYSNLADTQYF,NA,TRBV12-2,TRBJ2-3,NA
TGTGCTAGTGGTTTGGAGGGGACAGCATTCCAAGAGACCCAGTACTTC,CASGLEGTAFQETQYF,TRBD1,TRBV12-5,TRBJ2-5,once
TGTGCCAGCAGTTCCCTTGGCGGGGGTGAAAAACTGTTTTTT,CASSSLGGGEKLFF,NA,TRBV6-5,TRBJ1-4,few
TGCGCCAGCAGCCAAGCATCCGACTACTATCAGCCCCAGCATTTT,CASSQASDYYQPQHF,NA,TRBV4-1,TRBJ1-5,NA
TGTGCCAGCAGCTTGTCGGGCAGGGGGCATGAAGAGACCCAGTACTTC,CASSLSGRGHEETQYF,TRBD1,TRBV5-5,TRBJ2-5,NA
TGCGCCAGCAGCTTGGAACTAGCGATTGCAGATGAGCAGTTCTTC,CASSLELAIADEQFF,TRBD2,TRBV5-1,TRBJ2-1,NA
TGTGCCAGTAGTGGGGGCCTTGGCGGCAATGAGCAGTTCTTC,CASSGGLGGNEQFF,NA,TRBV19,TRBJ2-1,NA
TGTGCCAGCAGCTTATCGGGGGGGAGCACTGAAGCTTTCTTT,CASSLSGGSTEAFF,NA,TRBV11-3,TRBJ1-1,NA
TGTGCCAGCAGCCTCCAGGGGGGCGCAGGGGACAATGAGCAGTTCTTC,CASSLQGGAGDNEQFF,NA,TRBV27,TRBJ2-1,NA
TGCGCCAGCAGCCAAGGCGGGACAGGGGGCTATAATGAAAAACTGTTTTTT,CASSQGGTGGYNEKLFF,TRBD1,TRBV4-1,TRBJ1-4,NA
TGTGCCAGCAGCTCATCACTAGTGGACAGTAGTGAAAAACTGTTTTTT,CASSSSLVDSSEKLFF,NA,TRBV7-2,TRBJ1-4,NA